This T cell receptor (beta chain) came from a study of shared T cell receptors in the human thymus. Measured with immunoSEQ multiplex PCR; TCRdb has only the in-frame clones, and not every one. The data hold hundreds of thousands of clones, with about 89% observed a single time. V lost 0 bases, J lost 1 base, and 8 bases stayed unmatched. This CDR3 contains 18 residues. Germline values: CDR1 SQVTM, CDR2 ANQGSEA. The data also belong to a second study, concerning human thymus T cells. That study reports: During corrective heart surgery, resections were taken, and the thymus tissue came from them.

The chain uses TRBV29-1 and TRBJ2-6; 8 bases fit TRBD2. Source material: thymocytes. The sequence derives from a boy under two years old with a congenital heart defect. This CDR3 is CSVEEYREGQSGANVLTF. CDR3 nucleotide sequence: TGCAGCGTTGAAGAGTACCGGGAGGGTCAGTCTGGGGCCAACGTCCTGACTTTC.